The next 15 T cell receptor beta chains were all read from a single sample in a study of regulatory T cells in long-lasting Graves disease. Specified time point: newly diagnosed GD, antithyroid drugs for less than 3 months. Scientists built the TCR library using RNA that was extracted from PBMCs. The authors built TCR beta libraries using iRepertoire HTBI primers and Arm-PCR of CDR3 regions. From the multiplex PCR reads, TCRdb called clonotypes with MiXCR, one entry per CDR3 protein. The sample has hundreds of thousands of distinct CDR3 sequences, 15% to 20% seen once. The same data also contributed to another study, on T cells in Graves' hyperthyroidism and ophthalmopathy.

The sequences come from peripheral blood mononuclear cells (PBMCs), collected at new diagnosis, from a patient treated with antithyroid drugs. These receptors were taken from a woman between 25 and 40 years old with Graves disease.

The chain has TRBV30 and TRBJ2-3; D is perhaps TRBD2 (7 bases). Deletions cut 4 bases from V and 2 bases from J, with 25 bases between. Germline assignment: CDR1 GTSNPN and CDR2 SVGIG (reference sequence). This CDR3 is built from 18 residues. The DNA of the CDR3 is TGTGCCTGGATCCCCAAGGGGGGGGGTAGTCGGTACACAGATACGCAGTATTTT. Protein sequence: CAWIPKGGGSRYTDTQYF.

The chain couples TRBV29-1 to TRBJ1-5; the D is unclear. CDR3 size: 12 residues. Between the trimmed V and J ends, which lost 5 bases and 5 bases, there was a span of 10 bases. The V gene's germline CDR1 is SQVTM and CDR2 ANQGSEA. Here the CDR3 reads CSVRFGDQPQHF. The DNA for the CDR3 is TGCAGCGTTCGGTTTGGGGATCAGCCCCAGCATTTT.

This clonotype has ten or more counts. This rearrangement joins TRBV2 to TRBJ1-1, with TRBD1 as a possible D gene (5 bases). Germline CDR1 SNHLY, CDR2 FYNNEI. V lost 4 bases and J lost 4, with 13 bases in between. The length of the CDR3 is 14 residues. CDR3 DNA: TGTGCCAGCAGTGTATTAAGGGGTCGCACTGAAGCTTTCTTT. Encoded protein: CASSVLRGRTEAFF.

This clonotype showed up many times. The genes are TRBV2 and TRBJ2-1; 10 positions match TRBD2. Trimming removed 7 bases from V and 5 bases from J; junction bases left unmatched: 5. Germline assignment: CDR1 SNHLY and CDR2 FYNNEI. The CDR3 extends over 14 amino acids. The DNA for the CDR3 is TGTGCCAGCATGAGGACTAGCGGAAACAATGAGCAGTTCTTC. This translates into CASMRTSGNNEQFF.

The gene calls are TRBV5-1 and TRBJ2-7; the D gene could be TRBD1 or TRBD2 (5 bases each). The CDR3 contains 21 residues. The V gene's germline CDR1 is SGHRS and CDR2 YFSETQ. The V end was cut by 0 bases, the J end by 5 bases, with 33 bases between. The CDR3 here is CASSLVREGRTSNPGSNEQYF. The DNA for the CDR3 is TGCGCCAGCAGCTTGGTCAGGGAAGGGAGAACTTCTAATCCGGGGTCTAACGAGCAGTACTTC.

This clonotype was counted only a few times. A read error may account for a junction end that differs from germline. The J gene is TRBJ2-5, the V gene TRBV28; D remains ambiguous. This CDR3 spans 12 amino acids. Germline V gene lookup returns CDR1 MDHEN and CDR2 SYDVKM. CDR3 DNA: TGTACCAGCCGAGAAGCTTCGGAGACCCAGTACTTC. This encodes CTSREASETQYF.

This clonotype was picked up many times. The CDR3 reads CASSFIGTNGEQFF. The CDR3 bases are TGTGCCAGCAGTTTCATCGGGACTAATGGTGAGCAGTTCTTC. The gene calls are TRBV6-9 and TRBJ2-1; TRBD2 matches 7 bases. The CDR3 has 14 amino acids. With V trimmed by 4 bases and J by 9 bases, 9 bases remained unmatched. From germline, CDR1 is MNHGY and CDR2 SVAAGI.

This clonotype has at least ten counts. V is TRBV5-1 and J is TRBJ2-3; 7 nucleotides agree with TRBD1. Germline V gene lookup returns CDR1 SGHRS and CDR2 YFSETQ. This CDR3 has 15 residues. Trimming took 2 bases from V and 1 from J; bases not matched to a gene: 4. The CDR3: CASSLQGTGTDTQYF. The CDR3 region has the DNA TGCGCCAGCAGCTTACAGGGGACGGGCACAGATACGCAGTATTTT.

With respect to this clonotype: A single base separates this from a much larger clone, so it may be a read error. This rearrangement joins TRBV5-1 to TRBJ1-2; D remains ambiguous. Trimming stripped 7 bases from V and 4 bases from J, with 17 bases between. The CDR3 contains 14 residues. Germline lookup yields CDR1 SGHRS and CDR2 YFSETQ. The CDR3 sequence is CASGISGLSYGYTF. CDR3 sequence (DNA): TGCGCCAGCGGCATTTCGGGATTGAGCTATGGCTACACCTTC.

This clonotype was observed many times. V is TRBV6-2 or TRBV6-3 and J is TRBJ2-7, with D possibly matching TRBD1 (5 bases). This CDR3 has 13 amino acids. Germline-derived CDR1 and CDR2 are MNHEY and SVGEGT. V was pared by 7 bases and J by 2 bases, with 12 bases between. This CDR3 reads CASNPRQPYEQYF. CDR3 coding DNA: TGTGCCAGCAACCCTCGACAGCCCTACGAGCAGTACTTC.

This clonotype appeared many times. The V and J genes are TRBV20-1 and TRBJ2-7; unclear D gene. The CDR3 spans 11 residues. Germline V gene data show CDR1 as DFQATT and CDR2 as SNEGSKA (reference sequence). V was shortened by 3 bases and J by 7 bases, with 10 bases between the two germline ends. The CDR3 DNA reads TGCAGTGCTAGCATCGTCAGGGAGCAGTACTTC. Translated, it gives CSASIVREQYF.

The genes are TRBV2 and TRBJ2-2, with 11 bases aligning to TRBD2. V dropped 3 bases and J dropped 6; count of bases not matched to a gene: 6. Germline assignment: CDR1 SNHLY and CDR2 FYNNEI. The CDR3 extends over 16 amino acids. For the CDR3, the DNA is TGTGCCAGCAGTGATAGTAGCGGGAGGGCCCCCGGGGAGCTGTTTTTT. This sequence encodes CASSDSSGRAPGELFF.

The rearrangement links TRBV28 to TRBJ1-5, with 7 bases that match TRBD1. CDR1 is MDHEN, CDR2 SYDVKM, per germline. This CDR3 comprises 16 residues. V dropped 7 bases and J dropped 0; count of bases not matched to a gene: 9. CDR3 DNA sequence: TGTGCCAGCATCGTCGGGACAGACTATAGCAATCAGCCCCAGCATTTT. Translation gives CASIVGTDYSNQPQHF.

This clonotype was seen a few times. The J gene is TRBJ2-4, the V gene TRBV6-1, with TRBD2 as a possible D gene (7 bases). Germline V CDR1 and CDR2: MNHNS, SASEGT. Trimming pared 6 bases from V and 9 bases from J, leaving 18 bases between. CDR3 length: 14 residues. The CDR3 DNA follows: TGTGCCAGCAGCCAAAACGGGGGGCTAGGCATTCAGTACTTC. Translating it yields CASSQNGGLGIQYF.

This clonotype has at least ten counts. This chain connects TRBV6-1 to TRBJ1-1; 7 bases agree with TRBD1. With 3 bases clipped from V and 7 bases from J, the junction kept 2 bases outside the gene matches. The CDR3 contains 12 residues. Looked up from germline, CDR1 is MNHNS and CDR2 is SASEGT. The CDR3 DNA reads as TGTGCCAGCAGTGAGGACAGGCTTGAAGCTTTCTTT. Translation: CASSEDRLEAFF.